These 14 T cell receptor beta chains share one sample of origin, sequenced in a study of PD-L1 blockade in urothelial cancer. TCRdb's table, derived via immunoSEQ multiplex PCR, lists solely in-frame clones and lacks some. The sample contains 70,000 or so clones, about 88% of which appear only once. Sample: PBMCs, taken around atezolizumab (anti-PD-L1) treatment. These receptors originate from a man in his 60s with urothelial cancer.

The chain recombines TRBV9 with TRBJ2-7, with D maybe TRBD2 (6 bases). The CDR3 has 13 amino acids. With 0 bases removed from V and 6 bases from J, the gap between germline ends came to 10 bases. Germline values: CDR1 SGDLS, CDR2 YYNGEE. The CDR3 DNA sequence: TGTGCCAGCAGCGTAGTCGGGGGTTCCGAGCAGTACTTC. As protein: CASSVVGGSEQYF.

This clone was seen once. The V call is TRBV7-9, the J call TRBJ1-4; 7 bases are a match to TRBD1. V shed 5 bases, J shed 4 bases, and the junction held 4 bases outside the gene matches. The CDR3 consists of 14 residues. Germline V gene lookup returns CDR1 SEHNR and CDR2 FQNEAQ (reference sequence). CDR3 amino acids: CASSLGQINEKLFF. In nucleotides, the CDR3 is TGTGCCAGCAGCCTGGGACAGATTAATGAAAAACTGTTTTTT.

The V call is TRBV19, the J call TRBJ2-7, with 7 bases lining up with TRBD1. This CDR3 is 14 amino acids long. The junction had 5 bases not matched to a gene; V was cut back by 4 bases and J by 2 bases. The germline gives CDR1 LNHDA, CDR2 SQIVND (reference sequence). CDR3 sequence: CASSKTGATYEQYF. CDR3 in DNA: TGTGCCAGTAGTAAAACAGGGGCAACCTACGAGCAGTACTTC.

The chain couples TRBV9 to TRBJ2-5, with D perhaps matching TRBD2 (5 bases). Trimming took 4 bases from V and 4 from J, leaving 20 bases between them. Germline V gene data show CDR1 as SGDLS and CDR2 as YYNGEE. The CDR3 runs to 16 residues. CDR3: CASSPEGTRSVETQYF. Here the CDR3 DNA reads TGTGCCAGCAGCCCCGAGGGCACTAGATCTGTAGAGACCCAGTACTTC.

The rearrangement links TRBV18 to TRBJ2-5; tentatively, D is TRBD1 (6 bases). CDR3 length equals 15 residues. Germline CDR1 reads KGHSH; CDR2 reads LQKENI. V lost 0 bases to trimming and J lost 4 bases, with 12 bases between them. CDR3 sequence: CASSPPSGDGETQYF. CDR3 DNA sequence: TGTGCCAGCTCACCACCGTCAGGGGACGGAGAGACCCAGTACTTC.

The chain has TRBV7-6 and TRBJ2-2, with 9 bases lining up with TRBD1. The CDR3 runs to 17 residues. The junction had 13 bases not matched to a gene; V was cut back by 6 bases and J by 5 bases. Germline-derived CDR1 and CDR2 are SGHVS and FNYEAQ. CDR3 region: CASSLSPGQGRTGELFF. In DNA, the CDR3 is TGTGCCAGCAGTCTCTCACCGGGACAGGGCCGAACCGGGGAGCTGTTTTTT.

The gene calls are TRBV28 and TRBJ1-1; D is unclear. The germline V gene encodes CDR1 MDHEN and CDR2 SYDVKM. V was clipped by 2 bases and J by 4 bases, with 11 bases between them. CDR3 length: 14 amino acids. CDR3 sequence reads: CASSLPPRSTEAFF. The CDR3 DNA follows: TGTGCCAGCAGTTTACCCCCGAGGAGCACTGAAGCTTTCTTT. The variable domain in full, with the rest retrieved from reference TRBV28 and TRBJ1-1, is DVKVTQSSRYLVKRTGEKVFLECVQDMDHENMFWYRQDPGLGLRLIYFSYDVKMKEKGDIPEGYSVSREKKERFSLILESASTNQTSMYLCASSLPPRSTEAFFGQGTRLTVV.

The rearrangement links TRBV7-8 to TRBJ1-5; TRBD1 matches at 9 bases. With 5 bases clipped from V and 2 bases from J, the junction kept 4 bases outside the gene matches. This CDR3 contains 15 residues. Germline V lookup: CDR1 SGHVS, CDR2 FQNEAQ. The CDR3 sequence: CASSRDRAGNQPQHF. The CDR3 DNA reads TGTGCCAGCAGCCGGGACAGGGCTGGCAATCAGCCCCAGCATTTT.

This sequence joins TRBV5-1 and TRBJ2-3, with a tentative D call TRBD2 (6 bases). CDR1 is SGHRS and CDR2 is YFSETQ in the germline V gene. CDR3 length equals 13 residues. The ends were cut back, 5 bases at V and 1 base at J, with 8 bases in the middle. The CDR3, as DNA: TGCGCCAGCAGGGCTAGCGGCACAGATACGCAGTATTTT. Its protein product is CASRASGTDTQYF.

The chain is built from TRBV28 and TRBJ2-7; no firm D call. This CDR3 spans 11 amino acids. V dropped 5 bases and J dropped 3 bases, with 5 bases sitting between them. Germline loops: CDR1 MDHEN, CDR2 SYDVKM. The CDR3 spells CASSLLYEQYF. As DNA, the CDR3 is TGTGCCAGCAGTCTCCTCTACGAGCAGTACTTC.

This chain connects TRBV19 to TRBJ2-4; possible D gene TRBD1, 6 bases. There are 16 residues in the CDR3. V gave up 5 bases and J gave up 0 bases, with 14 bases separating them. Germline CDR1 is LNHDA and CDR2 is SQIVND (reference sequence). The CDR3 region has the DNA TGTGCCAGTAGTGCTGACAGGACTCTAGCCAAAAACATTCAGTACTTC. Its translation is CASSADRTLAKNIQYF. Drawing the rest from reference TRBV19 and TRBJ2-4, the complete variable domain is DGGITQSPKYLFRKEGQNVTLSCEQNLNHDAMYWYRQDPGQGLRLIYYSQIVNDFQKGDIAEGYSVSREKKESFPLTVTSAQKNPTAFYLCASSADRTLAKNIQYFGAGTRLSVL.

V and J are TRBV9 and TRBJ2-3; weak D call: TRBD2 (6 bases). V lost 3 bases and J lost 6, with 23 bases in between. CDR1 and CDR2 (germline): SGDLS, YYNGEE. The CDR3 has 17 amino acids. The CDR3 region is CASSADFRDFGVDTQYF. The CDR3, as DNA: TGTGCCAGCAGCGCAGACTTCCGGGACTTCGGAGTGGATACGCAGTATTTT. Full variable domain (remainder filled in from reference TRBV9 and TRBJ2-3): DSGVTQTPKHLITATGQRVTLRCSPRSGDLSVYWYQQSLDQGLQFLIQYYNGEERAKGNILERFSAQQFPDLHSELNLSSLELGDSALYFCASSADFRDFGVDTQYFGPGTRLTVL.

The chain links TRBV7-9 to TRBJ2-2, with D possibly being TRBD2 (6 bases). From germline, CDR1 is SEHNR and CDR2 FQNEAQ (reference sequence). Trimming removed 1 base from V and 1 base from J, with 19 bases in between. The CDR3 extends over 19 amino acids. This chain's CDR3 is CASSLGAAGLSQNTGELFF. CDR3 coding DNA: TGTGCCAGCAGCTTAGGAGCGGCAGGACTATCTCAGAACACCGGGGAGCTGTTTTTT.

J is TRBJ2-7 and V is TRBV30; no clear D gene. Germline V lookup: CDR1 GTSNPN, CDR2 SVGIG (reference sequence). This CDR3 is built from 16 residues. The ends were cut back, 1 base at V and 0 bases at J, with 16 bases in the middle. CDR3 loop: CAWSAWNLPSSYEQYF. CDR3 coding DNA: TGTGCCTGGAGTGCCTGGAATCTCCCTAGCTCCTACGAGCAGTACTTC.